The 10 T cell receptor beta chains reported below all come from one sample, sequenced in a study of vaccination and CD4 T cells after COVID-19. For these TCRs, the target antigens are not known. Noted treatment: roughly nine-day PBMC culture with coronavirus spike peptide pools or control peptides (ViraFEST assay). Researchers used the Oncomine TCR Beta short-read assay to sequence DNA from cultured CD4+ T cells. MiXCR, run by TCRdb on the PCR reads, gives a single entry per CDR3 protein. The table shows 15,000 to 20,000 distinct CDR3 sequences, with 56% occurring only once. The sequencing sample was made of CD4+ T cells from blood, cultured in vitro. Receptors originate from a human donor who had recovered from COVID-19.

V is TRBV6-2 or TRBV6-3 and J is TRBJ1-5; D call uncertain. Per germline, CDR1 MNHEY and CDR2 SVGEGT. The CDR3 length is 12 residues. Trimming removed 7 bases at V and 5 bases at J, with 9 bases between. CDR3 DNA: TGTGCCAGCACCGGAAACTATCAGCCCCAGCATTTT. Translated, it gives CASTGNYQPQHF.

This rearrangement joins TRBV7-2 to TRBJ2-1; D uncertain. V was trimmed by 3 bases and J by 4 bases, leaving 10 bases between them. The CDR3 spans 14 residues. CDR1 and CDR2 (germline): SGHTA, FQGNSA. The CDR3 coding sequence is TGTGCCAGCAGCTTCCGGGCCGAGTACAATGAGCAGTTCTTC. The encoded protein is CASSFRAEYNEQFF.

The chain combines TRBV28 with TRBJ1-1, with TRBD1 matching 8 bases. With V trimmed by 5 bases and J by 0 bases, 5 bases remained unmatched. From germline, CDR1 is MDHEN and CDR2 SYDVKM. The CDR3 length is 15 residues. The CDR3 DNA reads TGTGCCAGCAGTGGGACAGGAAGAATGAACACTGAAGCTTTCTTT. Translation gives CASSGTGRMNTEAFF.

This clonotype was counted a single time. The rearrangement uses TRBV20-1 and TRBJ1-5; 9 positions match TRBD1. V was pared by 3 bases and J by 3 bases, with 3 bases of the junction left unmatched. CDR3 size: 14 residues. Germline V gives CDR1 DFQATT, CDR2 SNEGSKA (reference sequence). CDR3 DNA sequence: TGCAGTGCTAGTACAGGGGGCTCCAATCAGCCCCAGCATTTT. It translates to CSASTGGSNQPQHF.

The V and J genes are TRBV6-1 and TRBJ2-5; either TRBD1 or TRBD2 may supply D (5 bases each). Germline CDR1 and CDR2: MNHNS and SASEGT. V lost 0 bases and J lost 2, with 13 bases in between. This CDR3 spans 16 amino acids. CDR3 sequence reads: CASSEARGSIQETQYF. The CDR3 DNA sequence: TGTGCCAGCAGTGAAGCGAGGGGCAGTATACAAGAGACCCAGTACTTC.

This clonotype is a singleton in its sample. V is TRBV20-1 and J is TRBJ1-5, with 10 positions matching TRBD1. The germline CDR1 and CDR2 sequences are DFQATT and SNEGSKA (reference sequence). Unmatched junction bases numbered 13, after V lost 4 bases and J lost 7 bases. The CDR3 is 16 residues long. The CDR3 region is CSAKRRDRGIGQPQHF. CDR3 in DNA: TGCAGTGCTAAACGAAGGGACAGGGGAATAGGGCAGCCCCAGCATTTT.

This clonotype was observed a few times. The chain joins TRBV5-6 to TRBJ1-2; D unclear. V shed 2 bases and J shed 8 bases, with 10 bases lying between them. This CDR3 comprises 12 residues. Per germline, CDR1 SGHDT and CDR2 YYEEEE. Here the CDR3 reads CASSFGGGGYTF. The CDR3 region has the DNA TGTGCCAGCAGCTTTGGAGGAGGCGGCTACACCTTC. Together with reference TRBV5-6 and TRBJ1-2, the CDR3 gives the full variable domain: DAGVTQSPTHLIKTRGQQVTLRCSPKSGHDTVSWYQQALGQGPQFIFQYYEEEERQRGNFPDRFSGHQFPNYSSELNVNALLLGDSALYLCASSFGGGGYTFGSGTRLTVV.

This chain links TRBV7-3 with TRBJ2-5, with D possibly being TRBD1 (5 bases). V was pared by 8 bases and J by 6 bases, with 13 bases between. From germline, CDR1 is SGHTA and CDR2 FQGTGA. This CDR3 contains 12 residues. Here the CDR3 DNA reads TGTGCCAGCTCTGAACTGGGGCAGACCCAGTACTTC. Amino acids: CASSELGQTQYF. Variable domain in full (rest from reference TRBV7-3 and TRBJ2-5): GAGVSQTPSNKVTEKGKYVELRCDPISGHTALYWYRQSLGQGPEFLIYFQGTGAADDSGLPNDRFFAVRPEGSVSTLKIQRTERGDSAVYLCASSELGQTQYFGPGTRLLVL.

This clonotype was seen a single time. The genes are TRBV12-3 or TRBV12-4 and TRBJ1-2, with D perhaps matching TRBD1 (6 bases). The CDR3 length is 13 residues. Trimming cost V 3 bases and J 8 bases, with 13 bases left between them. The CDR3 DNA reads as TGTGCCAGCAGTTTCCGGGGGCGGCAAGGCTACACCTTC. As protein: CASSFRGRQGYTF.

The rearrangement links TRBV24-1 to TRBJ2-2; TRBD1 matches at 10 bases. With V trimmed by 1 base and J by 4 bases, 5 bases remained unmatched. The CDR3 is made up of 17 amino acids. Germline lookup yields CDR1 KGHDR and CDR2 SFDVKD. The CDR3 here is CATSDLADRGLTGELFF. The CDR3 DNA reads TGTGCCACCAGTGATTTAGCCGACAGGGGGCTCACCGGGGAGCTGTTTTTT.